The rows below give T cell receptor beta chains drawn from one sample of a study of cytomegalovirus exposure and HLA in healthy donors. Sequenced by immunoSEQ multiplex PCR; TCRdb stores in-frame clones only, minus some. The data hold around 70,000 clones, with approximately 94% observed a single time. The sequenced material came from PBMCs. These TCRs come from a woman in her late teens or twenties in good health and CMV-seronegative. The CDR3 runs from the conserved cysteine through the conserved F or W. The D gene is left open where the match is weak. Clone size, where shown, is once, few, many, or a class for clones that have expanded.

TGTGCCAGCAGCCGTGACAGGGGGCGCGACTACGAGCAGTACTTC CASSRDRGRDYEQYF TRBJ2-7 NA TRBD1 TRBV7-9
TGTGCCAGCAGACCAATGGACAGGGTGGGTGAAGCTTTCTTT CASRPMDRVGEAFF TRBJ1-1 NA TRBD1 TRBV6-5
TGTGCCAGCGGGCTATCGAGCTCCTACAATGAGCAGTTCTTC CASGLSSSYNEQFF TRBJ2-1 NA NA TRBV6-1
TGTGCCAGCAGCTTATCGGGGGGGCACGGCAATTCACCCCTCCACTTT CASSLSGGHGNSPLHF TRBJ1-6 once NA TRBV11-1
TGTGCCAGCAGCTTAGACAGGGCTAATTCACCCCTCCACTTT CASSLDRANSPLHF TRBJ1-6 NA NA TRBV7-9
TGCGCCAGCAGCCTCCCGACTAGCGGGGGGGCTACCTACAATGAGCAGTTCTTC CASSLPTSGGATYNEQFF TRBJ2-1 NA TRBD2 TRBV4-1
TGTGCCAGCAGCCAGAACAGGGACTCTGGGGCCAACGTCCTGACTTTC CASSQNRDSGANVLTF TRBJ2-6 NA NA TRBV4-2
TGCAGCGTTGAATATGGCAGGGGCAATGAGCAGTTCTTC CSVEYGRGNEQFF TRBJ2-1 few NA TRBV29-1
TGTGCCAGCAGCCAAGATGCCCCTCGACAGGGGTCTTTCAATCAGCCCCAGCATTTT CASSQDAPRQGSFNQPQHF TRBJ1-5 NA TRBD1 TRBV4-2
TGTGCCAGCAGCGAGGGAGTCACCGGCAATCAGCCCCAGCATTTT CASSEGVTGNQPQHF TRBJ1-5 NA NA TRBV9
TGTGCCAGCAGCCCTCGGATAGCTGAAACCTACGAGCAGTACTTC CASSPRIAETYEQYF TRBJ2-7 NA NA TRBV7-8
TGTGCCAGCAGCTTGGGGGTTGGGAGCTCCTACGAGCAGTACTTC CASSLGVGSSYEQYF TRBJ2-7 NA NA TRBV5-4
TGTGCCAGTAGTTTTGGACAGGGAAATAATTCACCCCTCCACTTT CASSFGQGNNSPLHF TRBJ1-6 NA TRBD1 TRBV19
TGCGCCAGCAGCCAAGTGGGGACAGGGCCCTACGAGCAGTACTTC CASSQVGTGPYEQYF TRBJ2-7 NA TRBD1 TRBV4-1
TGCGCCAGCAGCTTGACATCAGGGGTTAGCACAGATACGCAGTATTTT CASSLTSGVSTDTQYF TRBJ2-3 NA NA TRBV5-1
TGTGCCAGCTCACCATGGACAGTAGACACAGATACGCAGTATTTT CASSPWTVDTDTQYF TRBJ2-3 NA NA TRBV18
TGTGCCAGCCGGACAGAATATAATTCACCCCTCCACTTT CASRTEYNSPLHF TRBJ1-6 NA NA TRBV6-5
TGTGCCAGCACTTTCGGGACAGATAATTCACCCCTCCACTTT CASTFGTDNSPLHF TRBJ1-6 NA TRBD1 TRBV7-2
TGTGCCAGCAGCTTGGAGGGGGACTATGGCTACACCTTC CASSLEGDYGYTF TRBJ1-2 NA NA TRBV5-8
TGTGCCTCCGGTCGGGGGGGATGGAACACCGGGGAGCTGTTTTTT CASGRGGWNTGELFF TRBJ2-2 once TRBD2 TRBV30
TGTGCCATCACAGGGGGCGGGAACGAGCAGTACTTC CAITGGGNEQYF TRBJ2-7 NA TRBD1 TRBV28
TGTGCCAGCAGTGCGACAGGGACGTATTCACCCCTCCACTTT CASSATGTYSPLHF TRBJ1-6 NA TRBD1 TRBV25-1
TGTGCCAGCAGCTTAGACAGTTCAGTCTATGGCTACACCTTC CASSLDSSVYGYTF TRBJ1-2 NA NA TRBV7-2
TGTGCCAGCAGCGGGACCCAGGGGTTGAACCTTGAAGCTTTCTTT CASSGTQGLNLEAFF TRBJ1-1 NA NA TRBV5-4
TGTGCCGGAACAGGGAATAGCAATCAGCCCCAGCATTTT CAGTGNSNQPQHF TRBJ1-5 NA NA TRBV2
TGTGCCAGCAAGGAACAGGGGACTTCACCCCTCCACTTT CASKEQGTSPLHF TRBJ1-6 NA TRBD1 TRBV2
TGTGCCAGCAGCCCGGGACTAGCGGGGGGCGCGGAGACCCAGTACTTC CASSPGLAGGAETQYF TRBJ2-5 NA TRBD2 TRBV11-3
TGTGCCAGCAGCCCGTCAGGAGCGGGGTATAATGAGCAGTTCTTC CASSPSGAGYNEQFF TRBJ2-1 NA TRBD2 TRBV7-2
TGTGCCAGCAGGCCGGGACTGCTACCCACGAGAACCGACTATGGCTACACCTTC CASRPGLLPTRTDYGYTF TRBJ1-2 NA NA TRBV2